The 30 T cell receptor beta chains below come from one sample, sequenced in a study of response to subunit inactivated influenza vaccine. TCRdb re-derived calls from the RT-PCR reads in MiXCR, one entry per CDR3 protein. The data hold 800,000 or so distinct CDR3 sequences, with about 20% observed a single time. Material: PBMCs from blood, obtained about 5 days after vaccination. The receptor set was obtained from a man aged 50 to 60 who received an inactivated influenza vaccine.

The rearrangement uses TRBV9 and TRBJ1-2; D unclear. CDR3 size: 16 residues. With 3 bases removed from V and 2 bases from J, the gap between germline ends came to 17 bases. Germline lookup yields CDR1 SGDLS and CDR2 YYNGEE. The CDR3: CASSGRVAHPNYGYTF. The CDR3 DNA is TGTGCCAGCAGCGGCCGGGTTGCACACCCGAACTATGGCTACACCTTC.

V gene TRBV20-1 combines with J gene TRBJ2-7; 7 bases agree with TRBD1. The trim removed 2 bases at V and 9 bases at J, leaving 13 bases unmatched. There are 14 residues in the CDR3. From germline, CDR1 is DFQATT and CDR2 SNEGSKA (reference sequence). As DNA, the CDR3 is TGCAGTGCTAGAAGATCCGGGACAGTCACCGTGCAGTACTTC. Translating it yields CSARRSGTVTVQYF.

This clonotype was counted ten times or more. The chain employs TRBV29-1 and TRBJ2-7; weak D call: TRBD1 (5 bases). CDR1 and CDR2 from the germline V gene are SQVTM and ANQGSEA. Trimming stripped 6 bases from V and 6 bases from J, with 15 bases between. This CDR3 spans 12 amino acids. The CDR3 region has the DNA TGCAGCGTAACTCTGGGGCTCGGCGAGCAGTACTTC. This translates into CSVTLGLGEQYF.

This clonotype showed up just a few times. This chain connects TRBV7-2 to TRBJ2-7, with 7 bases identical to TRBD1. J was trimmed by 1 base and V by 5 bases; bases with no gene match: 8. Germline V gives CDR1 SGHTA, CDR2 FQGNSA. The CDR3 contains 15 residues. CDR3 in DNA: TGTGCCAGCAGCATCCGGGACAGCTTATCCTACGAGCAGTACTTC. It yields the protein CASSIRDSLSYEQYF.

This rearrangement joins TRBV3-1 to TRBJ2-5; TRBD2 is a possible D gene (5 bases). CDR3 length equals 11 residues. Trimming pared 4 bases from V and 10 bases from J, leaving 10 bases between. CDR1 is LGHDT and CDR2 is YNNKEL in the germline V gene (reference sequence). Written as DNA, the CDR3 is TGTGCCAGCAGCCGAGCGGACCTCCAGTACTTC. Amino acid sequence: CASSRADLQYF.

This clonotype has only a few counts. V is TRBV7-2 and J is TRBJ1-4, with D possibly being TRBD1 (5 bases). The V gene's germline CDR1 is SGHTA and CDR2 FQGNSA. The germline V and J ends were trimmed by 4 bases and 8 bases, with 11 bases remaining between them. This CDR3 has 13 amino acids. The CDR3 sequence is CASSSGLREKLFF. CDR3 coding DNA: TGTGCCAGCAGCTCAGGGTTGAGAGAAAAACTGTTTTTT.

This clonotype has a handful of counts. The V and J genes are TRBV5-1 and TRBJ1-2; no clear D. This CDR3 is 13 amino acids long. Trimming removed 2 bases at V and 6 bases at J, with 11 bases between. CDR1 and CDR2 (germline): SGHRS, YFSETQ. Written as DNA, the CDR3 is TGCGCCAGCAGCTTTGACATTTCGAATGGCTACACCTTC. Translation: CASSFDISNGYTF. Full variable domain (outside the CDR3, taken from reference TRBV5-1 and TRBJ1-2): KAGVTQTPRYLIKTRGQQVTLSCSPISGHRSVSWYQQTPGQGLQFLFEYFSETQRNKGNFPGRFSGRQFSNSRSEMNVSTLELGDSALYLCASSFDISNGYTFGSGTRLTVV.

This clonotype appeared a few times. CDR3 protein: CASSQRDSSEKYF. CDR3 nucleotide sequence: TGTGCCAGCAGCCAGCGGGACTCATCAGAGAAGTACTTC. The J gene is TRBJ2-5, the V gene TRBV5-8; 7 bases agree with TRBD2. The CDR3 extends over 13 amino acids. V lost 4 bases and J lost 12; bases outside the gene matches: 12. The germline V gene has CDR1 SGHTS and CDR2 YDEGEE.

Here the CDR3 reads CASSVQGLTPLHF. The CDR3 DNA sequence: TGTGCCAGCAGTGTACAGGGTCTGACACCCCTCCACTTT. The chain links TRBV12-3 or TRBV12-4 to TRBJ1-6, with D maybe TRBD1 (6 bases). This CDR3 is 13 amino acids long. Trimming cost V 5 bases and J 11 bases, with 13 bases left between them.

The J gene is TRBJ1-5, the V gene TRBV6-1; D is undetermined. The CDR3 totals 14 residues. Germline V gene data show CDR1 as MNHNS and CDR2 as SASEGT. The V and J ends lost 7 bases and 0 bases respectively, with 10 bases between them. The CDR3 loop reads CASTDGYSNQPQHF. The CDR3 nucleotides read TGTGCCAGCACGGACGGATATAGCAATCAGCCCCAGCATTTT.

This clonotype was seen more than once but under ten times. The genes are TRBV4-3 and TRBJ1-1, with D tentatively TRBD1 (5 bases). Trimming stripped 1 base from V and 2 bases from J, with 11 bases between. The germline V gene has CDR1 LGHNA and CDR2 YSLEER. The CDR3 covers 15 residues. The CDR3 DNA reads as TGCGCCAGCAGCCAAGGCCACGGGGCCAACACTGAAGCTTTCTTT. Protein product: CASSQGHGANTEAFF.

This clonotype appeared a few times. The V gene is TRBV19, the J gene TRBJ2-7; D gene uncertain. Germline V gene lookup returns CDR1 LNHDA and CDR2 SQIVND (reference sequence). There are 12 residues in the CDR3. The germline V and J ends were trimmed by 3 bases and 2 bases, with 5 bases remaining between them. The DNA for the CDR3 is TGTGCCAGTAGTATTGGAACCTACGAGCAGTACTTC. Residues: CASSIGTYEQYF.

This chain connects TRBV11-2 to TRBJ1-3, with 8 bases identical to TRBD1. The V gene end was trimmed by 1 base and the J gene end by 2 bases; junction bases not matched to a gene: 10. Germline CDR1 is SGHAT and CDR2 is FQNNGV. CDR3 length equals 18 residues. The CDR3 loop is CASSLGPPTGVTGNTIYF. The CDR3 nucleotides read TGTGCCAGCAGCTTAGGCCCTCCGACAGGGGTCACTGGAAACACCATATATTTT.

The chain employs TRBV4-1 and TRBJ2-5, with 7 nucleotides matching TRBD2. CDR1 and CDR2 (germline): MGHRA, YSYEKL. The CDR3 length is 15 residues. V trimming: 2 bases; J trimming: 5 bases; junction bases outside the gene matches: 8. Written as DNA, the CDR3 is TGCGCCAGCAGCCAACGAGCGGGGAACGAGGAGACCCAGTACTTC. This translates into CASSQRAGNEETQYF.

The chain links TRBV29-1 to TRBJ2-2, with 8 bases that match TRBD2. The J segment lost 5 bases and the V segment lost 7 bases, leaving 6 bases of the junction unmatched. CDR3 size: 13 residues. The germline CDR1 and CDR2 sequences are SQVTM and ANQGSEA. The CDR3 DNA reads TGCAGCGCCCGGGGGGGCGGGACCGGGGAGCTGTTTTTT. Translating it yields CSARGGGTGELFF.

This sequence joins TRBV18 and TRBJ2-7, with D possibly matching TRBD2 (5 bases). CDR1 and CDR2 (germline): KGHSH, LQKENI. This CDR3 contains 12 residues. V lost 2 bases to trimming and J lost 6 bases, with 8 bases between them. CDR3 residues: CASSPEGAEQYF. CDR3 sequence (DNA): TGTGCCAGCTCACCAGAGGGTGCCGAGCAGTACTTC.

This chain links TRBV28 with TRBJ2-1; the match to TRBD2 covers 8 bases. The V gene's germline CDR1 is MDHEN and CDR2 SYDVKM. This CDR3 contains 15 residues. Trimming at V came to 7 bases and at J to 2 bases, leaving 7 bases not matched to a gene. The CDR3 loop is CASKRSGGPYNEQFF. Written as DNA, the CDR3 is TGTGCCAGCAAAAGGAGCGGGGGACCCTACAATGAGCAGTTCTTC.

This clonotype showed up just a few times. The chain combines TRBV20-1 with TRBJ1-1; D not resolved. Trimming took off 3 bases at V and 1 base at J, with 9 bases between the two ends. Germline lookup yields CDR1 DFQATT and CDR2 SNEGSKA (reference sequence). This CDR3 spans 13 amino acids. CDR3 residues: CSASKYQNTEAFF. The DNA of the CDR3 is TGCAGTGCTAGTAAATACCAGAACACTGAAGCTTTCTTT.

This clonotype has just a few counts. J is TRBJ2-2 and V is TRBV3-1, with a possible D match to TRBD2 (6 bases). The length of the CDR3 is 20 residues. Deletions cut 0 bases from V and 0 bases from J, with 20 bases between. Germline CDR1 LGHDT, CDR2 YNNKEL (reference sequence). Written as DNA, the CDR3 is TGTGCCAGCAGCCAAGATCCGAGCGGGCGTACTTTTTCGAACACCGGGGAGCTGTTTTTT. Protein: CASSQDPSGRTFSNTGELFF.

This rearrangement joins TRBV6-2 or TRBV6-3 to TRBJ2-3; 10 bases are a match to TRBD2. Germline V gene lookup returns CDR1 MNHEY and CDR2 SVGEGT. Unmatched junction bases numbered 12, after V lost 7 bases and J lost 8 bases. The CDR3 is 15 residues long. The CDR3 nucleotides read TGTGCCAGCATCGCAGGGCTAGCGGGAGATCGTACGCAGTATTTT. Amino acid sequence: CASIAGLAGDRTQYF.

This chain connects TRBV7-9 to TRBJ2-7, with TRBD1 matching 7 bases. This CDR3 has 13 amino acids. Germline values: CDR1 SEHNR, CDR2 FQNEAQ (reference sequence). Trimming cost V 5 bases and J 6 bases; bases outside gene matches: 7. CDR3 nucleotides: TGTGCCAGCAGCAAACGACAGGGTGCCGAGCAGTACTTC. Protein product: CASSKRQGAEQYF.

This clonotype was seen more than once but under ten times. The rearrangement links TRBV29-1 to TRBJ1-1; possible D gene TRBD1, 6 bases. Germline CDR1 and CDR2: SQVTM and ANQGSEA. The V gene lost 8 bases and the J gene lost 8 bases, with 9 bases spanning the gap. This CDR3 has 9 amino acids. In DNA, the CDR3 is TGCAGCACAGGGTGGGAAGCTTTCTTT. Its protein product is CSTGWEAFF.

This clonotype was detected a few times. The V gene is TRBV7-2, the J gene TRBJ2-5, with TRBD2 matching over 7 bases. J lost 0 bases, V lost 2 bases, and 9 bases had no gene match. The CDR3 totals 17 residues. Germline assignment: CDR1 SGHTA and CDR2 FQGNSA. The CDR3 loop reads CASSLMGVGGYQETQYF. The CDR3 DNA sequence: TGTGCCAGCAGCTTAATGGGGGTGGGGGGGTACCAAGAGACCCAGTACTTC.

This clonotype was seen a few times. The rearrangement joins TRBV6-2 or TRBV6-3 to TRBJ2-3; 8 positions agree with TRBD2. The ends lost 6 bases at V and 5 bases at J; junction bases unmatched: 13. From germline, CDR1 is MNHEY and CDR2 SVGEGT. The CDR3 runs 16 residues. The CDR3 region has the DNA TGTGCCAGCAGAACCGAAGCGGGAGCCTCGCTAGATACGCAGTATTTT. Amino acids: CASRTEAGASLDTQYF.

The J gene is TRBJ1-3, the V gene TRBV4-2, with D unresolved. Trimming left V 0 bases short and J 0 bases short, with 9 bases between. Germline V gene lookup returns CDR1 LGHNA and CDR2 YNFKEQ. The CDR3 contains 16 residues. The CDR3 DNA reads as TGTGCCAGCAGCCAAGATTCGTGGGGCTCTGGAAACACCATATATTTT. This encodes CASSQDSWGSGNTIYF.

The chain recombines TRBV20-1 with TRBJ1-3; D is unclear. CDR1 and CDR2 (germline): DFQATT, SNEGSKA (reference sequence). The CDR3 extends over 14 amino acids. V lost 6 bases, J lost 0 bases, and 12 bases lay in between. The CDR3 bases are TGCAGTGCATCGGACGGCCACTCTGGAAACACCATATATTTT. This codes for CSASDGHSGNTIYF.

This clonotype was seen more than once but under ten times. The chain couples TRBV5-1 to TRBJ1-1; possibly TRBD1 for D (5 bases). Trimming shortened V by 3 bases and J by 0 bases, and 15 bases separated the two germline ends. This CDR3 contains 16 residues. The V gene's germline CDR1 is SGHRS and CDR2 YFSETQ. CDR3 bases: TGCGCCAGCAGCTCCCCATTTGGGGGGTTGAACACTGAAGCTTTCTTT. This sequence encodes CASSSPFGGLNTEAFF.

The chain employs TRBV4-1 and TRBJ1-6; D is ambiguous. The length of the CDR3 is 13 residues. Trimming removed 5 bases at V and 4 bases at J, with 6 bases between. Germline V gene lookup returns CDR1 MGHRA and CDR2 YSYEKL. The CDR3 here is CASSGSYNSPLHF. DNA of the CDR3: TGCGCCAGCAGCGGGAGTTATAATTCACCCCTCCACTTT.

Only a few counts were recorded for this clonotype. The rearrangement uses TRBV21-1 and TRBJ1-5. TRBV21-1 is described as a pseudogene. This CDR3 has 15 residues. The CDR3 loop reads CASSYRTQMDQPQHF. In DNA, the CDR3 is TGTGCCAGCAGCTACCGGACGCAGATGGACCAGCCCCAGCATTTT.

The V call is TRBV12-3 or TRBV12-4, the J call TRBJ2-2; 8 nucleotides align to TRBD1. The CDR3 length is 16 residues. The trim removed 4 bases at V and 1 base at J, leaving 5 bases unmatched. CDR3 sequence (DNA): TGTGCCAGCAGTTCTCGGACAGGGCGGAACACCGGGGAGCTGTTTTTT. Protein sequence: CASSSRTGRNTGELFF.